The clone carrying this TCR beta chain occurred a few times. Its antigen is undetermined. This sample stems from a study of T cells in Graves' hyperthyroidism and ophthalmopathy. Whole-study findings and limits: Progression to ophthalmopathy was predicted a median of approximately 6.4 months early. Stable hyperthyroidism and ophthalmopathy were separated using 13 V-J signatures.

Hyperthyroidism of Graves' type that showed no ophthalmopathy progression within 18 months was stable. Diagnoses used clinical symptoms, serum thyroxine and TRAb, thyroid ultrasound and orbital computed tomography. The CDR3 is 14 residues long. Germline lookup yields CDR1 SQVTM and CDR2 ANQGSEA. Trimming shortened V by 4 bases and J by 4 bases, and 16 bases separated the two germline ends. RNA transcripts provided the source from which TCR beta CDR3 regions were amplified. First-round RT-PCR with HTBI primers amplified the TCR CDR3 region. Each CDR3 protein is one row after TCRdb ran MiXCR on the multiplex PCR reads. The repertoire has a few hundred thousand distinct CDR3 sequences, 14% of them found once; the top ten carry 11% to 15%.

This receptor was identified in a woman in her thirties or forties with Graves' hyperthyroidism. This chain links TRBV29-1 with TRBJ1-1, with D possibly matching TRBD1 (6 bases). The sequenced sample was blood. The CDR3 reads CSVASPGGVTEAFF. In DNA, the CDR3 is TGCAGCGTTGCAAGTCCCGGGGGCGTCACTGAAGCTTTCTTT.